A selection of T cell receptor beta chains follows, all from one sample in a study of blood T cell repertoires in COVID-19. Assay used: immunoSEQ multiplex PCR; TCRdb lists only in-frame clones, some missing. The sample has around 280,000 clones, around 90% seen once. The sample consisted of PBMCs or T cells enriched from blood (not recorded which). The receptors shown here come from a woman between 18 and 29 years old with acute COVID-19. The CDR3 runs from the conserved cysteine through the conserved F or W. A D gene is named only where the DNA matches it firmly. Rows give clone size only sometimes, using once, few, many, or a class for an expanded clone.

.	TRBD1	TRBV11-2	TRBJ2-7	TGTGCCAGCAGCGCCCGGGACAGGGGAACCTACGAGCAGTACTTC	CASSARDRGTYEQYF
.	.	TRBV4-2	TRBJ2-3	TGTGCCAGCAGCCAAGGGCGGCAGGAGGCGGATACGCAGTATTTT	CASSQGRQEADTQYF
.	TRBD1	TRBV29-1	TRBJ2-7	TGCAGCGTTATCGACAGGGGCAGTTCCTACGAGCAGTACTTC	CSVIDRGSSYEQYF
.	.	TRBV19	TRBJ1-1	TGTGCCAGTAAAAGCGGAAACACTGAAGCTTTCTTT	CASKSGNTEAFF
.	.	TRBV3-1/TRBV3-2	TRBJ1-1	TGTGCCAGCACCTCAGGGTTCGGTGAAGCTTTCTTT	CASTSGFGEAFF
.	.	TRBV5-1	TRBJ2-5	TGCGCCAGCAGACCAAATACAGGGTCGCAAGAGACCCAGTACTTC	CASRPNTGSQETQYF
.	.	TRBV28	TRBJ1-4	TGTGCCAGCACTACGAACAGGGCAAGGATAAATGAAAAACTGTTTTTT	CASTTNRARINEKLFF
few	TRBD2	TRBV14	TRBJ2-3	TGTGCCAGCAGCCAAGTGGGCCTAGCGGGAGGAAGTGGCACAGATACGCAGTATTTT	CASSQVGLAGGSGTDTQYF
.	TRBD1	TRBV5-1	TRBJ1-5	TGCGCCAGCAGCTTGGGTCCCGGGACAGGGAACAATCAGCCCCAGCATTTT	CASSLGPGTGNNQPQHF
.	.	TRBV6-1	TRBJ1-2	TGTGCCAGCAGTGACGGGGGGGTTGGCTACACCTTC	CASSDGGVGYTF
.	.	TRBV20-1	TRBJ1-2	TGCAGTGCTAGAGCCGGGGATGGCTACACCTTC	CSARAGDGYTF
.	TRBD1	TRBV28	TRBJ2-7	TGTGCCAGCAGTCTCACACAGGGGCTTTCCTACGAGCAGTACTTC	CASSLTQGLSYEQYF
.	.	TRBV11-2	TRBJ2-4	TGTGCCAGCAGCTTAGAAGGAGCCTTAGCCAAAAACATTCAGTACTTC	CASSLEGALAKNIQYF
.	TRBD2	TRBV6-5	TRBJ2-5	TGTGCCAGCAGTTACTCGGTAGCGGGAGGGCAAGAGACCCAGTACTTC	CASSYSVAGGQETQYF
.	TRBD1	TRBV7-2	TRBJ1-2	TGTGCCAGCAGTCGGCTCCGGGACAGAGATACTAACTATGGCTACACCTTC	CASSRLRDRDTNYGYTF
.	TRBD2	TRBV4-1	TRBJ2-3	TGCGCCAGCAGCCAACCGACCAGCGGGAGTGGAGATACGCAGTATTTT	CASSQPTSGSGDTQYF
.	.	TRBV5-6	TRBJ1-6	TGTGCCAGCAGCTTGAGGACAGTGGTGTCACCCCTCCACTTT	CASSLRTVVSPLHF
few	.	TRBV7-9	TRBJ1-1	TGTGCCAGCAGCCCGACCGGGCAGGGGATATTGAACACTGAAGCTTTCTTT	CASSPTGQGILNTEAFF
.	TRBD2	TRBV5-4	TRBJ2-1	TGTGCCAGCAGCCTGGGGGGGACTAGCGGTTACAATGAGCAGTTCTTC	CASSLGGTSGYNEQFF
.	.	TRBV21-1	TRBJ1-2	TGTGCCAGCAGCAAAGAAACCCTACAGGGTTCTGGCTACACCTTC	CASSKETLQGSGYTF
.	TRBD2	TRBV27	TRBJ2-7	TGTGCCAGCAGTCTCCTAGCGGGGAGACTCGAGCAGTACTTC	CASSLLAGRLEQYF
.	.	TRBV20-1	TRBJ1-3	TGCAGTGCTAGTTCGGACACACGAAACACCATATATTTT	CSASSDTRNTIYF
.	TRBD2	TRBV6-5	TRBJ2-7	TGTGCCAGCAGTCGTTCGGGAGGTGGAATCTACGAGCAGTACTTC	CASSRSGGGIYEQYF
few	.	TRBV19	TRBJ1-1	TGTGCCAGTAGTATAGGGTTAGGGGTCGCTGAAGCTTTCTTT	CASSIGLGVAEAFF
.	TRBD1	TRBV7-2	TRBJ2-7	TGTGCCAGCAGCTTAGCCGGGACAGGGGCAACCTACGAGCAGTACTTC	CASSLAGTGATYEQYF
.	.	TRBV2	TRBJ1-3	TGTGCCAGCAGTGAGATCGGGGCTGGAAACACCATATATTTT	CASSEIGAGNTIYF
.	TRBD2	TRBV5-6	TRBJ2-7	TGTGCCAGCAGCCCTAGCGGGATGTCCTACGAGCAGTACTTC	CASSPSGMSYEQYF
.	TRBD1	TRBV7-2	TRBJ2-1	TGTGCCAGCAGCTTATGGACAGGGAGCTCCTACAATGAGCAGTTCTTC	CASSLWTGSSYNEQFF
.	TRBD2	TRBV7-9	TRBJ2-7	TGTGCCAGCGGACTAGCATCATCCTCCGAGCAGTACTTC	CASGLASSSEQYF
.	TRBD1	TRBV14	TRBJ1-2	TGTGCCAGCAGCCAAGACAAGACAGGGACCTTCTATGGCTACACCTTC	CASSQDKTGTFYGYTF
.	.	TRBV5-6	TRBJ1-3	TGTGCCAGCAGCTTAGTCGACTATACGGGAAACACCATATATTTT	CASSLVDYTGNTIYF
.	.	TRBV11-3	TRBJ2-7	TGTGCCAGCAGCTTCGGACAAACCTACGAGCAGTACTTC	CASSFGQTYEQYF
.	TRBD1	TRBV29-1	TRBJ1-1	TGCAGCGTTCAGGGGGTCACTGAAGCTTTCTTT	CSVQGVTEAFF
.	.	TRBV25-1	TRBJ2-1	TGTGCCAGCAGTCCCAGCGACGGTCCTACGGGGAATGAGCAGTTCTTC	CASSPSDGPTGNEQFF
.	.	TRBV27	TRBJ2-2	TGTGCCAGCAGGACATACAGGGACGGCGCCGGGGAGCTGTTTTTT	CASRTYRDGAGELFF
.	.	TRBV30	TRBJ1-1	TGTGCCTGGAGGCCCCCCGGGGTCCAGAACACTGAAGCTTTCTTT	CAWRPPGVQNTEAFF